One TCR beta chain is described in this entry. In germline, CDR1 is GTSNPN, CDR2 SVGIG (reference sequence). This CDR3 is 13 amino acids long. With V trimmed by 8 bases and J by 4 bases, 7 bases remained unmatched. This sample is drawn from a study of blood T cell repertoires in COVID-19. Study-level background: Researchers got acute and convalescent COVID-19 samples from the United States, Italy and Spain. T cells, B-cell-depleted T cells, or PBMCs supplied cDNA or gDNA.

Original data processing: Reference gene primers were amplified, and this amplification served to estimate nucleated cell counts. TCRdb keeps only in-frame clones here, not all; method: immunoSEQ multiplex PCR. For V, J and clone size, that table is used; D and trimming come from the DNA. The sample yields over 60,000 clones, roughly 87% seen once. The receptor's source is an elderly man with acute or convalescent COVID-19. The V call is TRBV30, the J call TRBJ2-2; 7 positions agree with TRBD2. Input material: peripheral blood. DNA of the CDR3: TGTGCCCGCAGCAGGGAGGGCACCGGGGAGCTGTTTTTT. Protein product: CARSREGTGELFF. The entire variable domain, with the rest obtained from reference TRBV30 and TRBJ2-2, is as follows: SQTIHQWPATLVQPVGSPLSLECTVEGTSNPNLYWYRQAAGRGLQLLFYSVGIGQISSEVPQNLSASRPQDRQFILSSKKLLLSDSGFYLCARSREGTGELFFGEGSRLTVL.